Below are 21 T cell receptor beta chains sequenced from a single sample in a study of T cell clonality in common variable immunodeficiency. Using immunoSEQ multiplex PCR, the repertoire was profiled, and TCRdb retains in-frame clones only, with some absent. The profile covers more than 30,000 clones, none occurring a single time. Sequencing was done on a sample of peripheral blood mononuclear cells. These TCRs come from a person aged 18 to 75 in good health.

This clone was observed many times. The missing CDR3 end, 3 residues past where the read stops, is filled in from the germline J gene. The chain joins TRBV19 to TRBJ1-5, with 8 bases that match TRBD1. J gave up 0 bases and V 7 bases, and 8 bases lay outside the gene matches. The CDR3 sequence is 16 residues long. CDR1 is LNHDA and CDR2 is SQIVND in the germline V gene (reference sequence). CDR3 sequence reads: CASTRTGPYSNQPQHF. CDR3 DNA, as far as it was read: TGTGCCAGTACCCGGACAGGGCCTTATAGCAATCAGCCC.

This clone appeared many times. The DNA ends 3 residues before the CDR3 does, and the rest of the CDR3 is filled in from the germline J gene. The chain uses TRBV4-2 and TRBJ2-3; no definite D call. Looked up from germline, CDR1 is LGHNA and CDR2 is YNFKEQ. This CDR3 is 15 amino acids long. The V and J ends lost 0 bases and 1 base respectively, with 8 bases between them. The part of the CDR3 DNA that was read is TGTGCCAGCAGCCAAGAATACTCGCGCACAGATACG. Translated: CASSQEYSRTDT. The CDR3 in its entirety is CASSQEYSRTDTQYF.

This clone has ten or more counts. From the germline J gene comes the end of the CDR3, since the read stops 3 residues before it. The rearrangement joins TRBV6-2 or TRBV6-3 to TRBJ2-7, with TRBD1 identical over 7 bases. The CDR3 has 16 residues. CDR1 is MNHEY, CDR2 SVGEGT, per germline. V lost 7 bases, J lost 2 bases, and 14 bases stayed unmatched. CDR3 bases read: TGTGCCAGCACCGAACACCTGACAGGGCGCCCCTACGAG. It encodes CASTEHLTGRPYE. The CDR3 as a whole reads CASTEHLTGRPYEQYF.

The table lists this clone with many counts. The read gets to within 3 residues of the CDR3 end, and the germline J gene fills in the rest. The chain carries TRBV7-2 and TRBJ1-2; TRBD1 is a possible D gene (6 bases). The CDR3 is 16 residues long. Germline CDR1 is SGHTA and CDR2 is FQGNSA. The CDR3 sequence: CASSLAGSHRVGGYTF. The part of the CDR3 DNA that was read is TGTGCCAGCAGCTTAGCGGGGTCCCACAGGGTGGGGGGC. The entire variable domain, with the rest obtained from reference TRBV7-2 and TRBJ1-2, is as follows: GAGVSQSPSNKVTEKGKDVELRCDPISGHTALYWYRQSLGQGLEFLIYFQGNSAPDKSGLPSDRFSAERTGGSVSTLTIQRTQQEDSAVYLCASSLAGSHRVGGYTFGSGTRLTVV.

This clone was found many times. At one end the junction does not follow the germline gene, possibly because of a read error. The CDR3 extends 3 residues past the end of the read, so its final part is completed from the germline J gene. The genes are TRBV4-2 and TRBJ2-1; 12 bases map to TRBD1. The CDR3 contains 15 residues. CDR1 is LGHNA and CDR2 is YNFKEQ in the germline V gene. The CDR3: CASSPLGQGAGEQFF. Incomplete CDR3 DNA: TGCGCCAGCAGCCCCCTGGGACAGGGGGCCGGTGAG.

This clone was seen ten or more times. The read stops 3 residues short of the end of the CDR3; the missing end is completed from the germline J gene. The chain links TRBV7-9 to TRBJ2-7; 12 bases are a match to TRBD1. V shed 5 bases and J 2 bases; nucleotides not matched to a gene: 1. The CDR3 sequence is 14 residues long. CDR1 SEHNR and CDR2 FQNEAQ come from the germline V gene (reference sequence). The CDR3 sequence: CASSGTGGAYEQYF. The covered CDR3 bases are TGTGCCAGCAGCGGGACAGGGGGCGCCTACGAG. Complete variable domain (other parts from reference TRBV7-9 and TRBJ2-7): DTGVSQNPRHKITKRGQNVTFRCDPISEHNRLYWYRQTLGQGPEFLTYFQNEAQLEKSRLLSDRFSAERPKGSFSTLEIQRTEQGDSAMYLCASSGTGGAYEQYFGPGTRLTVT.

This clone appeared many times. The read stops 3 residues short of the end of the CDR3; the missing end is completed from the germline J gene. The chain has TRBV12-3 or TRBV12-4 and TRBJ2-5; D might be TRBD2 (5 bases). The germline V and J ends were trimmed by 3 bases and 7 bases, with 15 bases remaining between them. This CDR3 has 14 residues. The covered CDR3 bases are TGTGCCAGCAGTTTTCCGGGGAACCAGCCGACC. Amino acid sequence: CASSFPGNQPT. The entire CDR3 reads CASSFPGNQPTQYF.

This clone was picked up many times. The CDR3: CASSVGTRTTNEKLFF. The sequenced CDR3 bases are TGTGCCAGCAGCGTGGGGACACGAACAACTAATGAAAAA. The chain is built from TRBV13 and TRBJ1-4, with a tentative D call TRBD1 (6 bases). The CDR3 end falls 3 residues outside the read, so it is completed with the germline J gene. From germline, CDR1 is PRHDT and CDR2 FYEKMQ (reference sequence). Deletions cut 5 bases from V and 0 bases from J, with 13 bases between. This CDR3 has 16 residues.

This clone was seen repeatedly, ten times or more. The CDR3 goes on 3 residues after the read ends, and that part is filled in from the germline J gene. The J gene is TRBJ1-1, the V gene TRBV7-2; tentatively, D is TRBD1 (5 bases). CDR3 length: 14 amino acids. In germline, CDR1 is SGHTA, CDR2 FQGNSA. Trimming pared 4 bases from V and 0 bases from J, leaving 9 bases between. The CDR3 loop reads CASSSGFMNTEAFF. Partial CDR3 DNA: TGTGCCAGCAGCTCAGGGTTTATGAACACTGAA.

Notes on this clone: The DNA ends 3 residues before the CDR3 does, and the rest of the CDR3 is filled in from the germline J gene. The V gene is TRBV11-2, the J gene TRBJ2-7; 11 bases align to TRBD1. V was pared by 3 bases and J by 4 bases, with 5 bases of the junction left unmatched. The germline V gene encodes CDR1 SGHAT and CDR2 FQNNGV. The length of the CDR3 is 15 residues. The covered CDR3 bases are TGTGCCAGCAGCTTGGGACAGGGGGTCGTGTACGAG. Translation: CASSLGQGVVYE. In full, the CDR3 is CASSLGQGVVYEQYF.

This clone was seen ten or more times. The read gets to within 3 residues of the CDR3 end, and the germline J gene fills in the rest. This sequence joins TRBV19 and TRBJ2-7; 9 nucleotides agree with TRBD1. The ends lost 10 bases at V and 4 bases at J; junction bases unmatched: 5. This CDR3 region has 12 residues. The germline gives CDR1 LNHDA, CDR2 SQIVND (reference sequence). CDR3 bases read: TGTGCCACCCAGGACAGGGGTTACGAG. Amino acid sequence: CATQDRGYE. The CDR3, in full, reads CATQDRGYEQYF.

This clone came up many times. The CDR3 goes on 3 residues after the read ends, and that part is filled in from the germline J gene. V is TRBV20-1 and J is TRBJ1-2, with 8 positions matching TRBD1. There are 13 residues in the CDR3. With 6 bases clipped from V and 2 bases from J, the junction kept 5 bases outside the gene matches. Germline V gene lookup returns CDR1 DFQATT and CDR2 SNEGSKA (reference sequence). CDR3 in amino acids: CSAGDRLNYGYTF. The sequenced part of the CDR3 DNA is TGCAGTGCCGGGGACAGGCTAAACTATGGC.

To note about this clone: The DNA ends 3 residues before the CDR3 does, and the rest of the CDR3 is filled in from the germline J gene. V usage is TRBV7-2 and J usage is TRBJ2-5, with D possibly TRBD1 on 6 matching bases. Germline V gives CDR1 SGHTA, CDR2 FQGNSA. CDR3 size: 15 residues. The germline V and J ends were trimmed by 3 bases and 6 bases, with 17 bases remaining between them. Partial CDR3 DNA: TGTGCCAGCAGCTTGGGACCTGGGGGCAATAAGACC. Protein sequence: CASSLGPGGNKT. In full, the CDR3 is CASSLGPGGNKTQYF.

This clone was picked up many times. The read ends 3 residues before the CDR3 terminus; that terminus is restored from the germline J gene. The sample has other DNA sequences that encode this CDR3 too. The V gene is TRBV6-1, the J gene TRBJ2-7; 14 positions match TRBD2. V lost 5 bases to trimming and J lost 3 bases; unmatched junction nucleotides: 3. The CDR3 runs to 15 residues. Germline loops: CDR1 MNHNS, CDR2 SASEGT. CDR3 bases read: TGTGCCAGCAGTCAAGGGACTAGCGGGAGCTACGAG. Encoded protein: CASSQGTSGSYE. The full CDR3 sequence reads CASSQGTSGSYEQYF.

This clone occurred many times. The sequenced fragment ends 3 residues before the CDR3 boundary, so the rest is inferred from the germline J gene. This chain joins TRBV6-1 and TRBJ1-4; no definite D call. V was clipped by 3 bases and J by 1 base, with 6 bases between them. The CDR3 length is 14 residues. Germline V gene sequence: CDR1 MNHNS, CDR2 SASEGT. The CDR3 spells CASSEALTNEKLFF. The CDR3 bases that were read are TGTGCCAGCAGTGAGGCCTTAACTAATGAAAAA.

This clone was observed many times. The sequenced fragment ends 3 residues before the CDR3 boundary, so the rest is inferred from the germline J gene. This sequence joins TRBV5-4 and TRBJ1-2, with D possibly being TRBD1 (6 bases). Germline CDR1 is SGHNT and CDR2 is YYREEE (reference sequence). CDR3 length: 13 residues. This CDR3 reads CASSLLQGLGYTF. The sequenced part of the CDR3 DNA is TGTGCCAGCAGCTTGTTGCAGGGGCTAGGC.

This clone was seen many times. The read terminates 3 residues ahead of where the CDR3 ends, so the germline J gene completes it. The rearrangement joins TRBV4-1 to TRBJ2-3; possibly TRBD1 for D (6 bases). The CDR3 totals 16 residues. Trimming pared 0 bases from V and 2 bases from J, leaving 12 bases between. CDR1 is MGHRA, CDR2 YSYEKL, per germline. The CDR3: CASSQDRDTHTDTQYF. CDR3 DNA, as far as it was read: TGCGCCAGCAGCCAAGACCGGGACACCCACACAGATACG.

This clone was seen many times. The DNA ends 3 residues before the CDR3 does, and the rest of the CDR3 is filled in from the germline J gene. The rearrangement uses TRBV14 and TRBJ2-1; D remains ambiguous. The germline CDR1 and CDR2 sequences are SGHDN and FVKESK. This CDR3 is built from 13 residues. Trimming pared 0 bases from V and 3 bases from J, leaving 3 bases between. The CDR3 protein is CASSQDFYNEQFF. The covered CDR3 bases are TGTGCCAGCAGCCAAGACTTCTACAATGAG.

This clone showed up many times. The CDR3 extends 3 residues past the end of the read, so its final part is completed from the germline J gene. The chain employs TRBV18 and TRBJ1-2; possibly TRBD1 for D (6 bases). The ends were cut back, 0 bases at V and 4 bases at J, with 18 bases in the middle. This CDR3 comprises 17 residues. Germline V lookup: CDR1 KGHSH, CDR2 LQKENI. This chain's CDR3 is CASSPPGRGPIRYGYTF. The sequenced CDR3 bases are TGTGCCAGCTCACCACCGGGCAGGGGCCCAATTCGCTATGGC.

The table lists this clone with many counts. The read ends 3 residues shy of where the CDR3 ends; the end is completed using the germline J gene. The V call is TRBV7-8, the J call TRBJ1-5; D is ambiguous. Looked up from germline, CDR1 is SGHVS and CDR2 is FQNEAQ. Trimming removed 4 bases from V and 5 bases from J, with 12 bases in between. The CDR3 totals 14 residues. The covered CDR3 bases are TGTGCCAGCAGCTCGTCAGGAGCGGATCAGCCC. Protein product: CASSSSGADQP. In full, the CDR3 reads CASSSSGADQPQHF. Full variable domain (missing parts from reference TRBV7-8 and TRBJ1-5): GAGVSQSPRYKVAKRGQDVALRCDPISGHVSLFWYQQALGQGPEFLTYFQNEAQLDKSGLPSDRFFAERPEGSVSTLKIQRTQQEDSAVYLCASSSSGADQPQHFGDGTRLSIL.

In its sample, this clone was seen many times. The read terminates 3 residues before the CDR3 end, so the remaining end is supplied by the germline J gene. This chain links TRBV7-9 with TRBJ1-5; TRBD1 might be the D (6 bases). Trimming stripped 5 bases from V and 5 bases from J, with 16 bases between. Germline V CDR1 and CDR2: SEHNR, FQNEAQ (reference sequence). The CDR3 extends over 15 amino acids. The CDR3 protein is CASSQGWQADQPQHF. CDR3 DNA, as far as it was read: TGTGCCAGCAGCCAGGGGTGGCAGGCCGATCAGCCC.